The TCR beta chain under discussion was sequenced for a study of blood T cells in healthy people across ages. In the case of this clonotype: Its matching antigen is unknown.

Germline V lookup: CDR1 SGHTA, CDR2 FQGNSA. The CDR3 is 12 residues long. Trimming cost V 5 bases and J 9 bases, with 13 bases left between them. Combining a sample-barcoded 5' primer with a J-beta primer mix, a second PCR ran for about 7 to 11 cycles. TCRdb called the 5' RACE reads again in MiXCR, with one record for every CDR3 protein. The sample records about 1.4 million distinct CDR3 sequences, 45% to 70% being singletons. Study observations and caveats: Getting older went along with TCR beta diversity per million T cells dropping roughly linearly. Changes in expanded clonotypes were possibly confounded, as the CMV status of donors was unknown.

The sequencing input was blood. The V call is TRBV7-2, the J call TRBJ1-1; weak D call: TRBD1 (6 bases). This TCR was sampled from a man aged 18 to 30 in good health. In DNA form, the CDR3 reads TGTGCCAGCAGCCCGGGTGGGACACAAGCTTTCTTT. Translated: CASSPGGTQAFF.